Each of the 25 T cell receptor beta chains below was sequenced from the same sample in a study of T cells in Graves' hyperthyroidism and ophthalmopathy. Amplification of TCR beta CDR3 regions was performed using RNA transcripts as template. A set of HTBI primers served as the primers for a first-round RT-PCR of the TCR CDR3. TCRdb reanalysed the multiplex PCR reads using MiXCR and keeps one entry per CDR3 protein. The sample records approximately 710,000 distinct CDR3 sequences, approximately 15% being singletons. Sample: blood. The receptors here all came from a man aged 45 to 65 with Graves' hyperthyroidism.

This clonotype was found many times. The chain joins TRBV6-1 to TRBJ1-1, with D tentatively TRBD1 (6 bases). CDR1 is MNHNS, CDR2 SASEGT, per germline. The CDR3 has 13 residues. Deletions cut 5 bases from V and 6 bases from J, with 13 bases between. Here the CDR3 DNA reads TGTGCCAGCAGTTCTAGACAGGCCCCTGAAGCTTTCTTT. Protein product: CASSSRQAPEAFF.

This clonotype has ten or more counts. The chain recombines TRBV18 with TRBJ1-2; no clear D. Trimming took 3 bases from V and 6 from J, leaving 14 bases between them. CDR3 length: 14 amino acids. Germline lookup yields CDR1 KGHSH and CDR2 LQKENI. The CDR3 sequence: CASSPKKGTNGYTF. CDR3 coding DNA: TGTGCCAGCTCACCGAAGAAGGGAACCAATGGCTACACCTTC.

The chain links TRBV11-2 to TRBJ2-7; TRBD2 is a possible D gene (6 bases). CDR3 length equals 15 residues. The germline gives CDR1 SGHAT, CDR2 FQNNGV. Between the trimmed V and J ends, which lost 1 base and 2 bases, there was a span of 12 bases. Here the CDR3 DNA reads TGTGCCAGCAGCTTAGGCCTAGCGTTTACCTACGAGCAGTACTTC. Its translation is CASSLGLAFTYEQYF.

This chain joins TRBV3-1 and TRBJ1-1; TRBD1 is a possible D gene (6 bases). The CDR3 has 14 amino acids. The germline V gene has CDR1 LGHDT and CDR2 YNNKEL (reference sequence). Between the trimmed V and J ends, which lost 1 base and 5 bases, there was a span of 11 bases. In nucleotides, the CDR3 is TGTGCCAGCAGCCAAGTAGGGGGGGAGACTGAAGCTTTCTTT. This sequence encodes CASSQVGGETEAFF.

This sequence joins TRBV5-4 and TRBJ1-1; TRBD1 is a possible D gene (6 bases). Trimming removed 5 bases at V and 8 bases at J, with 13 bases between. CDR1 and CDR2 from the germline V gene are SGHNT and YYREEE (reference sequence). The CDR3 is made up of 12 amino acids. The CDR3 is CASSTGKLEAFF. The CDR3 region has the DNA TGTGCCAGCAGTACAGGGAAACTAGAAGCTTTCTTT. Drawing the rest from reference TRBV5-4 and TRBJ1-1, the complete variable domain is ETGVTQSPTHLIKTRGQQVTLRCSSQSGHNTVSWYQQALGQGPQFIFQYYREEENGRGNFPPRFSGLQFPNYSSELNVNALELDDSALYLCASSTGKLEAFFGQGTRLTVV.

This clonotype has ten or more counts. The chain is built from TRBV10-2 and TRBJ2-7; D ambiguous. CDR1 WSHSY and CDR2 SAAADI come from the germline V gene. Trimming removed 0 bases from V and 0 bases from J, with 9 bases in between. The CDR3 is made up of 15 amino acids. CDR3 amino acids: CASSESVASSYEQYF. The CDR3 nucleotides are TGCGCCAGCAGTGAGTCGGTGGCAAGCTCCTACGAGCAGTACTTC.

The chain employs TRBV7-8 and TRBJ2-2; the D gene could be TRBD1 or TRBD2 (5 bases each). The CDR3 spans 15 residues. Germline CDR1 is SGHVS and CDR2 is FQNEAQ. Trimming took off 5 bases at V and 3 bases at J, with 13 bases between the two ends. The CDR3 DNA sequence: TGTGCCAGCAGCGCCGGGACGGCTTACACCGGGGAGCTGTTTTTT. Residues: CASSAGTAYTGELFF. Full variable domain (outside the CDR3, taken from reference TRBV7-8 and TRBJ2-2): GAGVSQSPRYKVAKRGQDVALRCDPISGHVSLFWYQQALGQGPEFLTYFQNEAQLDKSGLPSDRFFAERPEGSVSTLKIQRTQQEDSAVYLCASSAGTAYTGELFFGEGSRLTVL.

This clonotype showed up just a few times. The V call is TRBV4-1, the J call TRBJ2-7; TRBD2 aligns across 13 bases. The CDR3 spans 17 residues. Germline V gene lookup returns CDR1 MGHRA and CDR2 YSYEKL. Trimming removed 4 bases from V and 0 bases from J; junction bases left unmatched: 6. The CDR3 DNA reads as TGCGCCAGCAGCCGATTGGGACTAGCGGGAAACTCCTACGAGCAGTACTTC. This sequence encodes CASSRLGLAGNSYEQYF.

V gene TRBV20-1 combines with J gene TRBJ1-1; 7 bases fit TRBD1. The germline V gene encodes CDR1 DFQATT and CDR2 SNEGSKA (reference sequence). There are 10 residues in the CDR3. Trimming at V came to 7 bases and at J to 6 bases, leaving 2 bases not matched to a gene. The DNA of the CDR3 is TGCAGTGTAGGGACAGCTGAAGCTTTCTTT. This gives the protein CSVGTAEAFF.

Ten or more counts support this clonotype. At one end the junction does not follow the germline gene, possibly because of a read error. The V call is TRBV28, the J call TRBJ2-7; D not resolved. The CDR3 totals 12 residues. The V gene's germline CDR1 is MDHEN and CDR2 SYDVKM. The CDR3 nucleotides read TGTGCCAGCAGCTTATTCAGCTACGAGCAGTACTTC. Protein: CASSLFSYEQYF.

There are many counts of this clonotype. The chain recombines TRBV27 with TRBJ2-7, with a weak D call TRBD2 (7 bases). Trimming cost V 5 bases and J 3 bases, with 17 bases left between them. CDR3 length: 15 amino acids. CDR1 and CDR2 from the germline V gene are MNHEY and SMNVEV (reference sequence). CDR3 nucleotide sequence: TGTGCCAGCAGTGAAATACTGGGGGGGCGCTACGAGCAGTACTTC. It yields the protein CASSEILGGRYEQYF.

This clonotype occurred many times. The rearrangement joins TRBV27 to TRBJ2-4, with 8 bases fitting TRBD1. This CDR3 has 14 amino acids. Germline-derived CDR1 and CDR2 are MNHEY and SMNVEV (reference sequence). J gave up 8 bases and V 5 bases, and 8 bases lay outside the gene matches. The CDR3 DNA follows: TGTGCCAGCAGTCCCGGACAGGGAATTTACATTCAGTACTTC. This codes for CASSPGQGIYIQYF.

The table lists this clonotype with many counts. The V and J genes are TRBV11-2 and TRBJ1-6; possibly TRBD1 for D (6 bases). This CDR3 is built from 17 residues. Germline lookup yields CDR1 SGHAT and CDR2 FQNNGV. The germline V and J ends were trimmed by 7 bases and 4 bases, with 20 bases remaining between them. The CDR3 sequence: CASNWLQGGRYNSPLHF. In DNA, the CDR3 is TGTGCCAGCAACTGGCTACAGGGAGGGAGATATAATTCACCCCTCCACTTT.

This clonotype was observed a handful of times. The J gene is TRBJ2-6, the V gene TRBV7-3; a possible D gene is TRBD1 (5 bases). CDR3 length equals 15 residues. Germline CDR1 and CDR2: SGHTA and FQGTGA. V was clipped by 4 bases and J by 4 bases, with 11 bases between them. The CDR3 coding sequence is TGTGCCAGCAGCTCTCAGACAGCCGGGGCCAACGTCCTGACTTTC. It yields the protein CASSSQTAGANVLTF.

This clonotype showed up just a few times. CDR3 sequence (DNA): TGTGCCAGCAGCGCGGGGACAGCGCTAGAAATGAACACTGAAGCTTTCTTT. As protein: CASSAGTALEMNTEAFF. The J gene is TRBJ1-1, the V gene TRBV5-5, with 7 positions matching TRBD1. CDR1 is SGHKS, CDR2 YYEKEE, per germline (reference sequence). With 4 bases clipped from V and 0 bases from J, the junction kept 12 bases outside the gene matches. CDR3 length: 17 residues. Drawing the rest from reference TRBV5-5 and TRBJ1-1, the complete variable domain is DAGVTQSPTHLIKTRGQQVTLRCSPISGHKSVSWYQQVLGQGPQFIFQYYEKEERGRGNFPDRFSARQFPNYSSELNVNALLLGDSALYLCASSAGTALEMNTEAFFGQGTRLTVV.

There are a few counts of this clonotype. V is TRBV7-9 and J is TRBJ2-7, with D tentatively TRBD1 or TRBD2 (5 bases each). The CDR3 is 12 residues long. Germline assignment: CDR1 SEHNR and CDR2 FQNEAQ (reference sequence). Trimming removed 5 bases from V and 7 bases from J, with 12 bases in between. This chain's CDR3 is CASSLRWGEQYF. CDR3 sequence (DNA): TGTGCCAGCAGCCTCCGCTGGGGGGAGCAGTACTTC.

This clonotype was seen ten or more times. The J gene is TRBJ1-5, the V gene TRBV27; D remains ambiguous. Trimming shortened V by 4 bases and J by 4 bases, and 8 bases separated the two germline ends. The CDR3 runs to 13 residues. The germline V gene encodes CDR1 MNHEY and CDR2 SMNVEV (reference sequence). The CDR3: CASSWGQNQPQHF. CDR3 nucleotides: TGTGCCAGCAGTTGGGGTCAAAATCAGCCCCAGCATTTT.

This clonotype was seen a handful of times. V gene TRBV20-1 combines with J gene TRBJ1-6, with D unresolved. The V and J ends lost 0 bases and 0 bases respectively, with 9 bases between them. CDR3 length equals 16 residues. Germline V gives CDR1 DFQATT, CDR2 SNEGSKA (reference sequence). CDR3 in amino acids: CSARERRSSYNSPLHF. CDR3 DNA: TGCAGTGCTAGAGAAAGGCGGAGCTCCTATAATTCACCCCTCCACTTT.

The sample holds many counts of this clonotype. This chain connects TRBV7-9 to TRBJ1-1; D gene uncertain. This CDR3 is 13 amino acids long. CDR1 and CDR2 from the germline V gene are SEHNR and FQNEAQ (reference sequence). V was clipped by 2 bases and J by 5 bases, with 9 bases between them. The CDR3, as DNA: TGTGCCAGCAGCTTACGCAGCGGAACTGAAGCTTTCTTT. It is translated as CASSLRSGTEAFF.

This clonotype was recorded at least ten times. The chain links TRBV3-1 to TRBJ1-6; no clear D. This CDR3 is built from 13 residues. V lost 0 bases to trimming and J lost 14 bases, with 11 bases between them. Looked up from germline, CDR1 is LGHDT and CDR2 is YNNKEL (reference sequence). The CDR3 here is CASSQDKAGTLHF. The CDR3 DNA reads TGTGCCAGCAGCCAAGATAAAGCGGGTACCCTCCACTTT.

This clonotype occurred many times. The chain couples TRBV30 to TRBJ2-1; 10 bases are shared with TRBD2. CDR3 size: 15 residues. V gave up 0 bases and J gave up 6 bases; unmatched junction bases: 5. Germline CDR1 and CDR2: GTSNPN and SVGIG (reference sequence). CDR3 residues: CAWSVYSGRANEQFF. In nucleotides, the CDR3 is TGTGCCTGGAGTGTATACAGCGGGAGGGCCAATGAGCAGTTCTTC.

This clonotype was recorded many times. CDR3 DNA sequence: TGTGCCAGCAGCTCCGGACAAGCTCACTCCTACGAGCAGTACTTC. As protein: CASSSGQAHSYEQYF. The chain has TRBV28 and TRBJ2-7, with a weak D call TRBD1 (5 bases). Trimming took 6 bases from V and 0 from J, leaving 15 bases between them. CDR1 MDHEN and CDR2 SYDVKM come from the germline V gene. This CDR3 comprises 15 residues. The full variable domain, completed using reference TRBV28 and TRBJ2-7, is DVKVTQSSRYLVKRTGEKVFLECVQDMDHENMFWYRQDPGLGLRLIYFSYDVKMKEKGDIPEGYSVSREKKERFSLILESASTNQTSMYLCASSSGQAHSYEQYFGPGTRLTVT.

This clonotype was found a few times. A junction boundary mismatches the germline segment, possibly from a read error. The gene calls are TRBV28 and TRBJ1-2; possible D gene TRBD1, 5 bases. CDR1 and CDR2 (germline): MDHEN, SYDVKM. The CDR3 contains 13 residues. The CDR3 protein is CASGLRGVDGYTF. The CDR3 coding sequence is TGTGCCAGCGGTTTGCGGGGGGTGGATGGCTACACCTTC.

The genes are TRBV3-1 and TRBJ2-5; tentatively, D is TRBD2 (5 bases). The CDR3 consists of 13 residues. The germline CDR1 and CDR2 sequences are LGHDT and YNNKEL (reference sequence). V lost 3 bases and J lost 5, with 10 bases in between. DNA of the CDR3: TGTGCCAGCAGCCATCAACGCGGGGAGACCCAGTACTTC. Translation: CASSHQRGETQYF.

This clonotype was counted many times. V gene TRBV12-3 or TRBV12-4 combines with J gene TRBJ2-7; D unresolved. Trimming cost V 4 bases and J 3 bases, with 10 bases left between them. CDR3 length: 13 residues. CDR3 nucleotides: TGTGCCAGCAGTTATTGGGGTCGCTACGAGCAGTACTTC. As protein: CASSYWGRYEQYF.